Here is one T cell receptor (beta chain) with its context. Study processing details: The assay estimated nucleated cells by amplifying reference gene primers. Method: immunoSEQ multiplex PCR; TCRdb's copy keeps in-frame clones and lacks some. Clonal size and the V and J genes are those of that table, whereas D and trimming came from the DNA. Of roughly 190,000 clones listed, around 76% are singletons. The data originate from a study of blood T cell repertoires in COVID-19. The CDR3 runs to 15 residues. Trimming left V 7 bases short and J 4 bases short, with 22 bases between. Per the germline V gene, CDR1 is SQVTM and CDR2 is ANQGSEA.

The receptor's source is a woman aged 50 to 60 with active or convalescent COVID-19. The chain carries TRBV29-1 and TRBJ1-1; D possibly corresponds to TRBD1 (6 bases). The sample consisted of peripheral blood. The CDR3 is CSAMSPRQGLTEAFF. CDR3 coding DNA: TGCAGCGCCATGAGCCCAAGGCAGGGGCTCACTGAAGCTTTCTTT.